Below, 5 T cell receptor beta chains from the same sample are listed, as sequenced in a study of monozygotic twins with cystic fibrosis. TCRdb keeps only in-frame clones here, not all; method: immunoSEQ multiplex PCR. The sample has 9,000 or so clones, 98% seen once. The sample taken for sequencing was blood. These TCRs come from a girl aged 2 to 10 with cystic fibrosis.

The rearrangement links TRBV5-4 to TRBJ2-1, with 10 nucleotides matching TRBD1. Germline CDR1 is SGHNT and CDR2 is YYREEE (reference sequence). J lost 4 bases, V lost 4 bases, and 17 bases had no gene match. This CDR3 contains 19 residues. CDR3 bases: TGTGCCAGCAGCCCGGACAGGGGGAGCCCCTTCAGCCTTTACAATGAGCAGTTCTTC. This sequence encodes CASSPDRGSPFSLYNEQFF.

This chain uses TRBV7-2 with TRBJ2-3; 8 bases match TRBD2. CDR1 SGHTA and CDR2 FQGNSA come from the germline V gene. V dropped 1 base and J dropped 6; count of bases not matched to a gene: 6. The CDR3 covers 15 residues. CDR3 coding DNA: TGTGCCAGCAGCTTAGGGGCGGGGGGCCTCGATACGCAGTATTTT. It codes for CASSLGAGGLDTQYF.

The chain uses TRBV7-2 and TRBJ2-2, with a weak D call TRBD1 (6 bases). Trimming took 7 bases from V and 6 from J, leaving 21 bases between them. CDR3 length: 16 amino acids. Germline V lookup: CDR1 SGHTA, CDR2 FQGNSA. The DNA for the CDR3 is TGTGCCAGCATCCGGACAGTTGGGATCTTGGCCGGGGAGCTGTTTTTT. Translation gives CASIRTVGILAGELFF.

About this clone: At one end, the junction sequence differs from germline, possibly due to a read error. This sequence joins TRBV7-9 and TRBJ2-5; 10 bases are a match to TRBD1. Per the germline V gene, CDR1 is SEHNR and CDR2 is FQNEAQ (reference sequence). The CDR3 totals 16 residues. CDR3 residues: CASSSPGQGPQGTQYF. CDR3 nucleotide sequence: TGTGCCAGCAGCTCCCCGGGACAGGGGCCGCAAGGGACCCAGTACTTC.

The chain uses TRBV4-2 and TRBJ2-7, with unresolved D. Germline V CDR1 and CDR2: LGHNA, YNFKEQ. With 1 base removed from V and 0 bases from J, the gap between germline ends came to 4 bases. The CDR3 has 13 residues. This CDR3 reads CASSQATSYEQYF. The CDR3 DNA sequence: TGTGCCAGCAGCCAAGCAACCTCCTACGAGCAGTACTTC.